This T cell receptor (beta chain) appears in the sequencing data of a study of neurological immune-mediated disorders. This CDR3 is 15 amino acids long. The germline V gene encodes CDR1 SGHDN and CDR2 FVKESK. V lost 3 bases to trimming and J lost 8 bases, with 16 bases between them. The sorted-subset TCR libraries were prepared using about 960,000 CD4+ or CD8+ T cells as the starting material. This clonotype was recorded a few times. Via MiXCR, TCRdb re-called the 5' RACE reads, giving one row per CDR3 protein. The sample includes 40,000 to 55,000 distinct CDR3 sequences, 4.5% to 7% of them seen just once.

The gene calls are TRBV14 and TRBJ1-4, with a weak D call TRBD1 (5 bases). The specimen sequenced was CD4+ T cells from blood. This receptor was identified in a young woman with multiple sclerosis. The CDR3 coding sequence is TGTGCCAGCAGCCATTTCAAAGGGGCCGGGGAAAAACTGTTTTTT. This translates into CASSHFKGAGEKLFF.